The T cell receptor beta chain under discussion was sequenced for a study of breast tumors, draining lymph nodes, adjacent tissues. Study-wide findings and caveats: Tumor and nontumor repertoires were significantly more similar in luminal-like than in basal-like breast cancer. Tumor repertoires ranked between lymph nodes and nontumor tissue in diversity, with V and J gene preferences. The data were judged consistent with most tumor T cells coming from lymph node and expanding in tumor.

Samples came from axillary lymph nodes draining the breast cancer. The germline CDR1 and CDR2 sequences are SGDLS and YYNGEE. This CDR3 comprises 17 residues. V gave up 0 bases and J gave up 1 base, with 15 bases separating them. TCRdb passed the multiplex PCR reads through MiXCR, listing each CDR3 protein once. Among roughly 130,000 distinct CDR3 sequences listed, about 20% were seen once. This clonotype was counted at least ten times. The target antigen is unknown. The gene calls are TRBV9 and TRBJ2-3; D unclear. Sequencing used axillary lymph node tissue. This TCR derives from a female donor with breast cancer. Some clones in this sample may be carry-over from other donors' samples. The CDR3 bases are TGTGCCAGCAGCGTAGGAAACCGGATGTCTGGCACAGATACGCAGTATTTT. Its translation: CASSVGNRMSGTDTQYF.